This T cell receptor (beta chain) was identified during a study of technical replicates of blood from a handful of donors. The CDR3 runs 15 residues. The germline CDR1 and CDR2 sequences are SGHDT and YYEEEE. The junction had 6 bases not matched to a gene; V was cut back by 5 bases and J by 0 bases. Sequencing was performed with immunoSEQ multiplex PCR; in TCRdb, only in-frame clones are kept and a portion is missing. The data show 70,000 or so clones, with 88% seen just once and 3.5% to 5% held by the top ten. Sequencing used PBMCs. The chain couples TRBV5-6 to TRBJ2-3; 7 bases are a match to TRBD2. The TCR sequence derives from a human donor in good health. Some clones in this sample may be carry-over from other donors' samples. This CDR3 reads CASRRREISTDTQYF. CDR3 nucleotide sequence: TGTGCCAGCAGAAGGCGGGAGATTAGCACAGATACGCAGTATTTT.